This T cell receptor (beta chain) is drawn from a study of cytomegalovirus exposure and HLA in healthy donors. Study as a whole: Of all 400 or so donors who were genotyped, 75% to 85% belonged to the Caucasian-associated ancestry cluster.

Points from the study as a whole: Later work associated roughly 15,000 TCR beta sequences with HLA alleles at 0.05 false discovery rate. A later look showed TCR association rates differing by HLA locus, highest for DRB1 and lowest for HLA-C.

The CDR3 extends over 13 amino acids. J gave up 8 bases and V 7 bases, and 7 bases lay outside the gene matches. CDR1 SQVTM and CDR2 ANQGSEA come from the germline V gene. A remark on this clone: Its antigen is unknown.

PCR primers comprised 60 Vbeta and 13 Jbeta primers. Libraries were prepared by immunoSEQ multiplex PCR; TCRdb keeps only in-frame clonotypes and omits some of them. The table lists over 100,000 clones, over 9.5% of them singletons. Material: PBMCs. The chain carries TRBV29-1 and TRBJ2-1, with 11 nucleotides matching TRBD1. This clonotype originated in a man aged 40-50 years in good health and CMV-seropositive. CDR3 region: CSDVDRGLDEQFF. CDR3 DNA sequence: TGCAGCGACGTGGACAGGGGGCTCGATGAGCAGTTCTTC.